This T cell receptor beta chain was profiled in a study of CD8 T cells in Susac syndrome. Study outcomes and limitations: As the study acknowledged, the number of individuals who were part of its TCR sequencing and HLA analysis was relatively small.

CD8+ and CD4+ blood T cells underwent TCR beta sequencing. For this clonotype: Its cognate antigen is unknown.

The RNA, about 0.5 to 1 ug, was put through reverse transcription using random hexamers. Multiplex immunoSEQ PCR targeted 54 Vbeta and 13 Jbeta TCR beta segments. TCRdb re-derived calls from the immunoSEQ multiplex PCR reads in MiXCR, one entry per CDR3 protein. The table includes 180,000 or so distinct CDR3 sequences, under 97% detected once. This TCR was sampled from a human donor with multiple sclerosis. Sequenced sample: CD4+ T cells from PBMCs.

This CDR3 is CSALSGGAYEQYF. The DNA for the CDR3 is TGCAGTGCTCTTAGCGGGGGCGCCTACGAGCAGTACTTC. V is TRBV20-1 and J is TRBJ2-7, with 9 bases matching TRBD2. The CDR3 length is 13 residues. V shed 5 bases, J shed 2 bases, and the junction held 4 bases outside the gene matches. CDR1 and CDR2 from the germline V gene are DFQATT and SNEGSKA (reference sequence).